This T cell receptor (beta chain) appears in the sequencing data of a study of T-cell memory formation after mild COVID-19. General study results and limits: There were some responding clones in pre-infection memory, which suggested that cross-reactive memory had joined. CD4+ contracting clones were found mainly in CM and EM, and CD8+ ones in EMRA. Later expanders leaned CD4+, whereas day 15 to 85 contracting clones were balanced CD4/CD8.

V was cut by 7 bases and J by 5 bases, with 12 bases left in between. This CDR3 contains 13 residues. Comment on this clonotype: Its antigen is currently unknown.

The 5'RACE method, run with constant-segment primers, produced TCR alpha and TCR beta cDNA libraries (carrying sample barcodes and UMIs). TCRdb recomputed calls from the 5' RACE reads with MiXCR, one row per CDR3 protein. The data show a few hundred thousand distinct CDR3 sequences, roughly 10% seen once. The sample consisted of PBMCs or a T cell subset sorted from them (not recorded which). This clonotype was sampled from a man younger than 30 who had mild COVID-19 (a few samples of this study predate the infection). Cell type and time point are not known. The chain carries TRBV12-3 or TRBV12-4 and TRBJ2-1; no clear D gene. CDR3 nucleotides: TGTGCCAGCACCCCGCGCGAGGACAATGAGCAGTTCTTC. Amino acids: CASTPREDNEQFF.